This T cell receptor beta chain comes out of a study of response to subunit inactivated influenza vaccine. Concerning this clonotype: Its matching antigen is unknown.

TCRdb reprocessed the RT-PCR reads via MiXCR and lists one record per CDR3 protein. Here the sample spans about 570,000 distinct CDR3 sequences, around 11% being singletons. Whole-study results and caveats: The authors put forward the suggestion that each seasonal influenza vaccination may bring in only a limited number of new T cells.

The same data also went into a second study, on T cells expressing NK-cell markers. That study reports: TCR beta cDNA was generated via 5'RACE template switching incorporating UMIs. Each of roughly 6 donors carried dominant NKG2C+ clonotypes accounting for about 1.0-8% of CD8+ T cells.

The sequences come from PBMCs from blood, collected on the day of vaccination. This TCR came from a man aged 50 to 60 who received an inactivated influenza vaccine.

The CDR3 sequence: CASSFSGGADEQFF. DNA of the CDR3: TGTGCCAGCAGCTTCTCTGGGGGGGCTGATGAGCAGTTCTTC. The genes are TRBV7-9 and TRBJ2-1, with a possible D match to TRBD2 (7 bases). The CDR3 is 14 residues long. Per germline, CDR1 SEHNR and CDR2 FQNEAQ (reference sequence). Trimming pared 3 bases from V and 8 bases from J, leaving 14 bases between.